This passage covers 30 T cell receptor beta chains from one sample sequenced in a study of T cell changes during pregnancy in multiple sclerosis. Produced via immunoSEQ multiplex PCR; TCRdb's table is partial and in-frame only. Counted here are roughly 18,000 clones, 85% to 90% occurring once; the ten biggest clones make up approximately 1.2%. This specimen was CD4+ T cells from peripheral blood mononuclear cells, taken in the first trimester of pregnancy. The receptors shown here come from a female donor in good health, enrolled as a control in a pregnancy study.

The V and J genes are TRBV2 and TRBJ1-1; D might be TRBD1 (6 bases). V was clipped by 5 bases and J by 2 bases, with 15 bases between them. The V gene's germline CDR1 is SNHLY and CDR2 FYNNEI. This CDR3 has 15 residues. The CDR3 loop reads CASSPSGVGNTEAFF. CDR3 bases: TGTGCCAGCAGTCCATCAGGGGTGGGAAACACTGAAGCTTTCTTT.

V and J are TRBV5-4 and TRBJ1-1; D may be TRBD1 (5 bases). From germline, CDR1 is SGHNT and CDR2 YYREEE (reference sequence). The germline V and J ends were trimmed by 6 bases and 4 bases, with 16 bases remaining between them. This CDR3 is 14 amino acids long. CDR3 nucleotides: TGTGCCAGCACCAGGGATTCGGACGGCACTGAAGCTTTCTTT. Translating gives CASTRDSDGTEAFF.

On this clone itself: Germline is not matched at one junction end, which may reflect a read error. The V and J genes are TRBV7-7 and TRBJ2-1; maybe TRBD2 (5 bases). In germline, CDR1 is SSHAT, CDR2 FNYEAQ (reference sequence). The CDR3 covers 14 residues. CDR3 residues: CASSLNRDYNEQFF. In nucleotides, the CDR3 is TGTGCTAGCAGCCTAAACCGGGACTACAATGAGCAGTTCTTC.

The chain carries TRBV19 and TRBJ1-5; 7 bases line up with TRBD1. The CDR3 sequence is 17 residues long. V lost 0 bases, J lost 0 bases, and 5 bases stayed unmatched. CDR1 LNHDA and CDR2 SQIVND come from the germline V gene (reference sequence). CDR3 nucleotides: TGTGCCAGTAGTATAGAAGGCAGGGGGTATAGCAATCAGCCCCAGCATTTT. Its translation: CASSIEGRGYSNQPQHF.

This CDR3 is CAWSYRQGDTEAFF. CDR3 bases: TGTGCCTGGAGCTACCGACAGGGGGACACTGAAGCTTTCTTT. This rearrangement joins TRBV30 to TRBJ1-1, with 9 nucleotides matching TRBD1. The CDR3 consists of 14 residues. J gave up 3 bases and V 3 bases, and 5 bases lay outside the gene matches. From germline, CDR1 is GTSNPN and CDR2 SVGIG (reference sequence).

The gene calls are TRBV29-1 and TRBJ1-1; perhaps TRBD1 as D (6 bases). Germline CDR1 SQVTM, CDR2 ANQGSEA. V lost 7 bases, J lost 1 base, and 7 bases lay in between. The CDR3 is 11 amino acids. The CDR3 region is CSGQENTEAFF. The CDR3 DNA reads TGCAGCGGACAGGAGAACACTGAAGCTTTCTTT. Based on the CDR3 plus reference TRBV29-1 and TRBJ1-1, the full variable domain is SAVISQKPSRDICQRGTSLTIQCQVDSQVTMMFWYRQQPGQSLTLIATANQGSEATYESGFVIDKFPISRPNLTFSTLTVSNMSPEDSSIYLCSGQENTEAFFGQGTRLTVV.

The chain uses TRBV6-4 and TRBJ1-4; a weak D match, TRBD1 (5 bases). Trimming took off 3 bases at V and 3 bases at J, with 11 bases between the two ends. The CDR3 is 15 residues long. CDR1 and CDR2 (germline): MRHNA, SNTAGT. The CDR3 loop is CASSEGHAANEKLFF. The CDR3 DNA follows: TGTGCCAGCAGTGAAGGACATGCGGCTAATGAAAAACTGTTTTTT.

The chain is built from TRBV2 and TRBJ2-1; 7 positions agree with TRBD2. V gave up 3 bases and J gave up 4 bases; unmatched junction bases: 12. The CDR3 has 17 residues. Per the germline V gene, CDR1 is SNHLY and CDR2 is FYNNEI. The CDR3 reads CASSDSLGAGAYNEQFF. The CDR3 region has the DNA TGTGCCAGCAGTGATTCCCTTGGGGCGGGAGCGTACAATGAGCAGTTCTTC.

The chain has TRBV6-5 and TRBJ2-4; D unresolved. In germline, CDR1 is MNHEY, CDR2 SVGAGI. V lost 7 bases and J 0 bases, leaving 10 bases between the germline ends. The CDR3 spans 14 residues. The CDR3 DNA is TGTGCCAGCAAAGACACCGTAGCCAAAAACATTCAGTACTTC. The encoded protein is CASKDTVAKNIQYF.

The chain joins TRBV7-9 to TRBJ1-6; D might be TRBD1 (5 bases). This CDR3 has 12 amino acids. Trimming took 6 bases from V and 13 from J, leaving 13 bases between them. Germline CDR1 SEHNR, CDR2 FQNEAQ (reference sequence). The CDR3 is CASSFGEGPLHF. The CDR3 DNA reads TGTGCCAGCAGTTTCGGGGAGGGGCCCCTCCACTTT.

The rearrangement links TRBV7-2 to TRBJ1-2; maybe TRBD1 (5 bases). The CDR3 spans 14 residues. The ends were cut back, 3 bases at V and 5 bases at J, with 13 bases in the middle. The V gene's germline CDR1 is SGHTA and CDR2 FQGNSA. CDR3 DNA: TGTGCCAGCAGCTTTCTTGAGGGGAGGTATGGCTACACCTTC. The encoded protein is CASSFLEGRYGYTF.

CDR3 nucleotide sequence: TGTGCCAGCAGCCCCCCAGGGGAACTCGTTAGTGGGACCCAGTACTTC. Amino acids: CASSPPGELVSGTQYF. The chain links TRBV7-2 to TRBJ2-5; D perhaps matches TRBD1 (6 bases). The CDR3 covers 16 residues. V shed 5 bases and J shed 7 bases, with 23 bases lying between them. The germline CDR1 and CDR2 sequences are SGHTA and FQGNSA. The entire variable domain, with the rest obtained from reference TRBV7-2 and TRBJ2-5, is as follows: GAGVSQSPSNKVTEKGKDVELRCDPISGHTALYWYRQSLGQGLEFLIYFQGNSAPDKSGLPSDRFSAERTGGSVSTLTIQRTQQEDSAVYLCASSPPGELVSGTQYFGPGTRLLVL.

The chain combines TRBV7-9 with TRBJ1-3; D might be TRBD1 (6 bases). V was clipped by 1 base and J by 0 bases, with 7 bases between them. Germline values: CDR1 SEHNR, CDR2 FQNEAQ (reference sequence). CDR3 length: 15 residues. The CDR3 reads CASSLEDSSGNTIYF. The CDR3 DNA reads TGTGCCAGCAGCTTAGAGGACAGCTCTGGAAACACCATATATTTT.

This clone was observed a handful of times. The chain carries TRBV2 and TRBJ1-5; a possible D gene is TRBD1 (5 bases). Trimming removed 7 bases from V and 4 bases from J, with 11 bases in between. The CDR3 totals 13 residues. The germline gives CDR1 SNHLY, CDR2 FYNNEI. CDR3 in DNA: TGTGCCAGCACCCTACGGGGGAATCAGCCCCAGCATTTT. It translates to CASTLRGNQPQHF.

The J gene is TRBJ2-7, the V gene TRBV28, with 9 bases that match TRBD2. V was clipped by 2 bases and J by 1 base; unmatched bases: 9. The CDR3 extends over 17 amino acids. Germline V gene lookup returns CDR1 MDHEN and CDR2 SYDVKM. CDR3 sequence (DNA): TGTGCCAGCAGTTTACGCGTTAGCGGGAGTTCATCCTACGAGCAGTACTTC. Its translation: CASSLRVSGSSSYEQYF.

V and J are TRBV5-6 and TRBJ1-1; 8 bases match TRBD1. This CDR3 is built from 13 residues. V was pared by 0 bases and J by 8 bases, with 3 bases of the junction left unmatched. Germline loops: CDR1 SGHDT, CDR2 YYEEEE. As DNA, the CDR3 is TGTGCCAGCAGCTTGGGAGGACAGGGAGAAGCTTTCTTT. This codes for CASSLGGQGEAFF. Drawing the rest from reference TRBV5-6 and TRBJ1-1, the complete variable domain is DAGVTQSPTHLIKTRGQQVTLRCSPKSGHDTVSWYQQALGQGPQFIFQYYEEEERQRGNFPDRFSGHQFPNYSSELNVNALLLGDSALYLCASSLGGQGEAFFGQGTRLTVV.

The J gene is TRBJ1-3, the V gene TRBV7-2; 7 nucleotides align to TRBD1. Trimming cost V 5 bases and J 0 bases; bases outside gene matches: 13. Germline CDR1 and CDR2: SGHTA and FQGNSA. The CDR3 is 18 amino acids. CDR3 sequence: CASSETPDRVPSGNTIYF. DNA of the CDR3: TGTGCCAGCAGCGAGACTCCAGACAGGGTGCCCTCTGGAAACACCATATATTTT.

This clone was found a few times. The V and J genes are TRBV11-2 and TRBJ1-4, with 10 bases identical to TRBD1. This CDR3 spans 15 amino acids. The germline CDR1 and CDR2 sequences are SGHAT and FQNNGV. With 5 bases clipped from V and 2 bases from J, the junction kept 2 bases outside the gene matches. The CDR3 reads CASSRGQGTNEKLFF. Written as DNA, the CDR3 is TGTGCCAGCAGCCGGGGACAGGGGACTAATGAAAAACTGTTTTTT.

The chain couples TRBV5-1 to TRBJ2-5; TRBD2 aligns across 10 bases. Germline CDR1 SGHRS, CDR2 YFSETQ. There are 15 residues in the CDR3. V shed 7 bases and J 4 bases; nucleotides not matched to a gene: 10. CDR3 DNA: TGCGCCAGCGGCCCCTTAGAGCGGGGGGGAGAGACCCAGTACTTC. Amino acids: CASGPLERGGETQYF.

This sequence joins TRBV29-1 and TRBJ2-1; perhaps TRBD2 as D (5 bases). Germline values: CDR1 SQVTM, CDR2 ANQGSEA. This CDR3 has 13 residues. The germline V and J ends were trimmed by 4 bases and 5 bases, with 12 bases remaining between them. CDR3 in amino acids: CSVARVGNNEQFF. DNA for the CDR3: TGCAGCGTTGCGAGGGTAGGGAACAATGAGCAGTTCTTC.

The rearrangement links TRBV2 to TRBJ1-3, with 7 nucleotides matching TRBD1. Losses at the gene ends were 5 bases for V and 7 bases for J; bases not matched to a gene: 14. Germline V gene data show CDR1 as SNHLY and CDR2 as FYNNEI. The CDR3 is made up of 16 amino acids. Here the CDR3 reads CASSQYGTASENTIYF. The CDR3 DNA follows: TGTGCCAGCAGTCAGTATGGGACAGCCTCTGAGAACACCATATATTTT. The full variable domain, in which reference TRBV2 and TRBJ1-3 provide the parts outside the CDR3, is EPEVTQTPSHQVTQMGQEVILRCVPISNHLYFYWYRQILGQKVEFLVSFYNNEISEKSEIFDDQFSVERPDGSNFTLKIRSTKLEDSAMYFCASSQYGTASENTIYFGEGSWLTVV.

The V gene is TRBV5-4, the J gene TRBJ2-7, with a tentative D call TRBD1 (6 bases). The V gene's germline CDR1 is SGHNT and CDR2 YYREEE (reference sequence). V gave up 0 bases and J gave up 2 bases, with 12 bases separating them. The CDR3 is made up of 15 amino acids. The CDR3 protein is CASSLAGQQAYEQYF. CDR3 DNA sequence: TGTGCCAGCAGCTTGGCCGGACAGCAGGCCTACGAGCAGTACTTC.

The chain has TRBV19 and TRBJ2-6; D remains unclear. This CDR3 spans 15 amino acids. The germline CDR1 and CDR2 sequences are LNHDA and SQIVND (reference sequence). The V end lost 6 bases, the J end lost 0 bases, and 9 bases lay between the germline ends. This chain's CDR3 is CASRIISSGANVLTF. The CDR3, as DNA: TGTGCCAGTAGAATTATCAGCTCTGGGGCCAACGTCCTGACTTTC.

The gene calls are TRBV10-3 and TRBJ2-7; the D gene is possibly TRBD1 (6 bases). The ends were cut back, 5 bases at V and 5 bases at J, with 10 bases in the middle. Germline V CDR1 and CDR2: ENHRY, SYGVKD. This CDR3 contains 12 residues. The CDR3 nucleotides read TGTGCCATCAGTTCAGGGGTCGACGAGCAGTACTTC. As protein: CAISSGVDEQYF.

V gene TRBV28 combines with J gene TRBJ2-5; perhaps TRBD2 as D (6 bases). Germline V gives CDR1 MDHEN, CDR2 SYDVKM. The V and J ends lost 4 bases and 0 bases respectively, with 9 bases between them. The CDR3 has 14 residues. This CDR3 reads CASSSAGNQETQYF. CDR3 nucleotide sequence: TGTGCCAGCAGTTCCGCGGGAAACCAAGAGACCCAGTACTTC.

The chain employs TRBV2 and TRBJ2-6; TRBD1 agrees at 7 bases. This CDR3 region has 16 residues. Germline V gene sequence: CDR1 SNHLY, CDR2 FYNNEI. V was clipped by 5 bases and J by 2 bases; unmatched bases: 6. Here the CDR3 reads CASSRDSGAGANVLTF. DNA of the CDR3: TGTGCCAGCAGTCGGGACAGTGGGGCTGGGGCCAACGTCCTGACTTTC. Full variable domain (missing parts from reference TRBV2 and TRBJ2-6): EPEVTQTPSHQVTQMGQEVILRCVPISNHLYFYWYRQILGQKVEFLVSFYNNEISEKSEIFDDQFSVERPDGSNFTLKIRSTKLEDSAMYFCASSRDSGAGANVLTFGAGSRLTVL.

The CDR3 protein is CASGPPRDRAGANEQFF. The CDR3 DNA is TGTGCTAGTGGTCCCCCCCGAGATCGAGCGGGAGCCAATGAGCAGTTCTTC. The genes are TRBV12-5 and TRBJ2-1, with 8 bases that match TRBD2. V lost 5 bases to trimming and J lost 6 bases; unmatched junction nucleotides: 15. CDR1 LGHNT and CDR2 FRNRAP come from the germline V gene. The CDR3 covers 17 residues.

The chain links TRBV7-2 to TRBJ2-1; perhaps TRBD2 as D (6 bases). Trimming removed 5 bases at V and 4 bases at J, with 15 bases between. Per the germline V gene, CDR1 is SGHTA and CDR2 is FQGNSA. The CDR3 contains 15 residues. CDR3 in amino acids: CASSPPGTGYNEQFF. DNA for the CDR3: TGTGCCAGCAGCCCCCCCGGGACTGGGTACAATGAGCAGTTCTTC.

The rearrangement links TRBV2 to TRBJ1-5; the D gene is possibly TRBD1 (5 bases). Germline CDR1 reads SNHLY; CDR2 reads FYNNEI. Trimming cost V 6 bases and J 5 bases, with 14 bases left between them. CDR3 length: 14 amino acids. The DNA of the CDR3 is TGTGCCAGCAGACCGGGACTAGTCGATCAGCCCCAGCATTTT. Amino acids: CASRPGLVDQPQHF.

The chain couples TRBV27 to TRBJ2-7, with D possibly matching TRBD2 (7 bases). This CDR3 has 14 residues. Germline V gene sequence: CDR1 MNHEY, CDR2 SMNVEV (reference sequence). V lost 3 bases and J lost 9, with 18 bases in between. This CDR3 reads CASSFGGPANRQYF. CDR3 sequence (DNA): TGTGCCAGCAGTTTCGGGGGGCCAGCTAATAGGCAGTACTTC.